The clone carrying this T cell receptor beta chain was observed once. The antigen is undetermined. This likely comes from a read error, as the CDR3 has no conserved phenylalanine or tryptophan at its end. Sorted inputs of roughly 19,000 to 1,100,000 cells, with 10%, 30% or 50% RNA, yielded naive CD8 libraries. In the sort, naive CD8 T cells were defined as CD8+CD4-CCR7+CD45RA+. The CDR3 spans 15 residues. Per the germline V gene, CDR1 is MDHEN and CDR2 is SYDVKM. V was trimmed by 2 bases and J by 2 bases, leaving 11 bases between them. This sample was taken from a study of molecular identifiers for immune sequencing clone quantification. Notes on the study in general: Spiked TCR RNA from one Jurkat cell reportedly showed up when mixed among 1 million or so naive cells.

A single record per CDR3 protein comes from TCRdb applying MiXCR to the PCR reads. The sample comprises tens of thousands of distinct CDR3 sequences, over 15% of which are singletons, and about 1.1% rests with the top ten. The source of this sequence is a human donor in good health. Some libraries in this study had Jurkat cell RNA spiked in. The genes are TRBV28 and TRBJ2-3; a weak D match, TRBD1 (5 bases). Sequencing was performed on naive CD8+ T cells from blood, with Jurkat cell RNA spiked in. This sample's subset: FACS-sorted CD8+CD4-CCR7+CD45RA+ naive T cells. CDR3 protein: CASSLRDSITDTQYP. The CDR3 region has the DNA TGTGCCAGCAGTTTAAGAGACAGCATCACAGATACGCAGTATCCT.